Listed below are T cell receptor beta chains from one sample, sequenced in a study of CD8 T cells in ankylosing spondylitis. MiXCR was run by TCRdb on the 5' RACE reads, yielding one entry per CDR3 protein. The sample yields some 87,000 distinct CDR3 sequences, under 30% seen once. The sample was blood, either unsorted or a sorted T cell fraction (not recorded which). All receptors come from a male donor with ankylosing spondylitis or in good health (not recorded which). The CDR3 runs from the conserved cysteine through the conserved F or W. The order of the fields is V gene, D gene, clone size, J gene, CDR3 DNA, CDR3 protein. D genes are given only for firm matches. Expanded clones are given a class, and other clones once, few, many or no size at all.

TRBV7-2	.	.	TRBJ2-5	TGTGCCAGCAGCGGGATGGGACTTGCGGAGACCCAGTACTTC	CASSGMGLAETQYF
TRBV5-1	TRBD1	few	TRBJ2-7	TGCGCCAGCAGCTTGGGTCTGACAGGGTCCTACGAGCAGTACTTC	CASSLGLTGSYEQYF
TRBV5-1	.	few	TRBJ2-2	TGCGCCAGCAGCTTGCCGAGGGGGGCGAACACCGGGGAGCTGTTTTTT	CASSLPRGANTGELFF
TRBV7-2	TRBD2	.	TRBJ2-3	TGTGCCAGCAGCTCTCGACGGACTAGCGGGAACACAGATACGCAGTATTTT	CASSSRRTSGNTDTQYF
TRBV7-7	.	.	TRBJ2-1	TGTGCTAGCAGCTCGTCGGTGGTCTCCTACAATGAGCAGTTCTTC	CASSSSVVSYNEQFF
TRBV5-1	TRBD1	few	TRBJ1-5	TGCGCCAGCAGCCTCACAGGGGTTCAGCCCCAGCATTTT	CASSLTGVQPQHF
TRBV5-1	TRBD1	few	TRBJ1-2	TGCGCCAGCAGCTTCCGGGACAGGGACTATGGCTACACCTTC	CASSFRDRDYGYTF
TRBV25-1	.	many	TRBJ1-2	TGTGCCAGGCACACAGGCAGATACTATGGCTACACCTTC	CARHTGRYYGYTF
TRBV5-1	.	few	TRBJ1-1	TGCGCCAGCAGCTCCTCAGGGCCTATGAACACTGAAGCTTTCTTT	CASSSSGPMNTEAFF
TRBV12-3/TRBV12-4	TRBD1	few	TRBJ2-6	TGTGCCAGCACCCCAGGGACAGGGGCCGGGGCCAACGTCCTGACTTTC	CASTPGTGAGANVLTF
TRBV6-1	.	few	TRBJ2-6	TGTGCCAGCAGTCCCCTGAGGGCTGGGGCCAACGTCCTGACTTTC	CASSPLRAGANVLTF
TRBV7-2	.	few	TRBJ2-1	TGTGCCAGCAGCTTTCAAGCGATCGATGAGCAGTTCTTC	CASSFQAIDEQFF
TRBV5-5	TRBD1	few	TRBJ1-2	TGTGCCAGCAGCTTGAGGGACAGGACCTACTACACCTTC	CASSLRDRTYYTF
TRBV5-6	TRBD1	.	TRBJ2-5	TGTGCCAGCAGCTTGCGGATAGGGACAGGGGTCCAAGAGACCCAGTACTTC	CASSLRIGTGVQETQYF
TRBV20-1	TRBD1	.	TRBJ2-1	TGCAGTGCTAGGGGGACAGTTTACAATGAGCAGTTCTTC	CSARGTVYNEQFF
TRBV6-1	.	few	TRBJ2-2	TGTGCTGCGGGTGTTCGGCAGTCGAACACCGGGGAGCTGTTTTTT	CAAGVRQSNTGELFF
TRBV18	TRBD1	few	TRBJ1-4	TGTGCCAGCTCACCACCGAACAGGGGACCCAATGAAAAACTGTTTTTT	CASSPPNRGPNEKLFF
TRBV20-1	.	few	TRBJ1-4	TGCAGTGCTGCCGGGACAACCGGGGCGAAAAAACTGTTTTTT	CSAAGTTGAKKLFF
TRBV12-3/TRBV12-4	.	few	TRBJ1-1	TGTGCCAGCAGTTACGCCGCGGTTGAAGCTTTCTTT	CASSYAAVEAFF
TRBV20-1	.	.	TRBJ1-1	TGCAGTGCTAGTATCAGGGCGAACACTGAAGCTTTCTTT	CSASIRANTEAFF
TRBV24-1	.	.	TRBJ2-5	TGTGCCACCAGTACAGGGAGGGAGACCCAGTACTTC	CATSTGRETQYF
TRBV6-5	TRBD1	.	TRBJ2-7	TGTGCCAGCAGTTACGAAACCCCGGGACAGATTGGATCTGGCTACGAGCAGTACTTC	CASSYETPGQIGSGYEQYF
TRBV27	TRBD1	.	TRBJ1-2	TGTGCCAGCAGTTTAGGCCAGGGGGGCTATGGCTACACCTTC	CASSLGQGGYGYTF
TRBV20-1	.	.	TRBJ2-7	TGCAGTGCTAAGCAGGGAGTCGACGAGCACTACTTC	CSAKQGVDEHYF
TRBV6-2/TRBV6-3	.	many	TRBJ2-7	TGTGCCAGCAGTTACGTTTCCGCGGGGCGAGCCTACGAGCAGTACTTC	CASSYVSAGRAYEQYF
TRBV7-8	.	few	TRBJ2-2	TGTGCCAGCAGCTTAGTCAGATCCCACACCGGGGAGCTGTTTTTT	CASSLVRSHTGELFF
TRBV12-3/TRBV12-4	.	.	TRBJ2-7	TGTGCCAGCAGGTCCAGAGGGGGGTTGTACGAGCAGTACTTC	CASRSRGGLYEQYF
TRBV6-2/TRBV6-3	.	many	TRBJ2-6	TGTGCCAGCAGTTACCTAGGAAACCTCGGGGCCAACGTCCTGACTTTC	CASSYLGNLGANVLTF
TRBV5-1	TRBD2	.	TRBJ2-1	TGCGCCAGCAGCTTGGATGCTCCGGGACTAGAATTCTTTGAGCAGTTCTTC	CASSLDAPGLEFFEQFF
TRBV29-1	TRBD1	.	TRBJ1-5	TGCAGCGTTGAAACGACAGGGGAAAGCAATCAGCCCCAGCATTTT	CSVETTGESNQPQHF
TRBV5-1	.	.	TRBJ1-1	TGCGCCAGCAGCTTGGAACAGGGATACACTGAAGCTTTCTTT	CASSLEQGYTEAFF
TRBV12-3/TRBV12-4	TRBD1	.	TRBJ1-5	TGTGCCAGCAGTTTAATGGGACAGGGAGATCAGCCCCAGCATTTT	CASSLMGQGDQPQHF